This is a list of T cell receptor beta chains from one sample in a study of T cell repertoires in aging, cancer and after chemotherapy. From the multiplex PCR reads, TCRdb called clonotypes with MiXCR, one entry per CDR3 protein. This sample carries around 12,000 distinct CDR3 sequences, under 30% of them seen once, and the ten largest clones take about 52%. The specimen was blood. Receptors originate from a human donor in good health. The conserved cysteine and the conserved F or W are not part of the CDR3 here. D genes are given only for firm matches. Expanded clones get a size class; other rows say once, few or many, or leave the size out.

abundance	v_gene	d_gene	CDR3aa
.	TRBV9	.	ASSVASVNADTQY
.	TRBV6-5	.	ASSYGGESALYGYT
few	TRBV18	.	ASSSRAVPEAF
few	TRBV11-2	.	ASSLGGLRNTIY
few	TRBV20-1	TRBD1	SANFGTGLSYEQY
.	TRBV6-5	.	ASIIVAREGGGYT
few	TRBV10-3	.	AISESEIRNQPQH
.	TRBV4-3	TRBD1	ASSLRTGRYEQY
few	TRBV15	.	ATSRDPGPGQPQH
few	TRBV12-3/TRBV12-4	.	ASSLRTRKSTDTQY
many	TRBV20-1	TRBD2	SARLGLAGDYEQY
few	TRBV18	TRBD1	ASSPPSDRVLGGNYGYT
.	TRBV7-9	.	ASGDRNYEQY
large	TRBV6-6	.	ASSYGEPQH
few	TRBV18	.	ASSPGSSPNYGYT
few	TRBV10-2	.	ASSESSANYGYT
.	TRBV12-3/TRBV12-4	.	ASSLGGVGELF
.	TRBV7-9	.	ASSLALFQGLAKNIQY